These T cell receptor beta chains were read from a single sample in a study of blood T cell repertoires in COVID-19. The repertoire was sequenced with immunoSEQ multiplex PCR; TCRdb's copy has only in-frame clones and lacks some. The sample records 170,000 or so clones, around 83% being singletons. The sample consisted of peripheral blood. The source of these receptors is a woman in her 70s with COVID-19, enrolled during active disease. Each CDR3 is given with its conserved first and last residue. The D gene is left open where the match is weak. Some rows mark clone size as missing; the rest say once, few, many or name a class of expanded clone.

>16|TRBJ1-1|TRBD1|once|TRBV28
CASSSPQGAHRTEAFF
TGTGCCAGCAGTTCACCGCAGGGGGCGCATCGAACTGAAGCTTTCTTT
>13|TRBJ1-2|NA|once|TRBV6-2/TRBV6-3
CASSYLKRYGYTF
TGTGCCAGCAGTTACCTGAAGAGGTATGGCTACACCTTC
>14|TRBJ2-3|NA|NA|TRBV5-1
CASRLPTQGATQYF
TGCGCCAGCCGACTCCCCACGCAGGGTGCTACGCAGTATTTT
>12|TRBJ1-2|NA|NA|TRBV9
CASSVSPGGYTF
TGTGCCAGCAGCGTGAGCCCGGGGGGCTACACCTTC
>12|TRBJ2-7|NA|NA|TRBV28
CASSPPVGRTHF
TGTGCCAGCAGCCCCCCAGTGGGGAGAACGCACTTC
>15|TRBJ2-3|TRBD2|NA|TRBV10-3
CASGAASGSTDTQYF
TGTGCCTCAGGGGCTGCTAGCGGGAGCACAGATACGCAGTATTTT
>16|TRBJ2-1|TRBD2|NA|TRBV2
CASRMRTSGNYNEQFF
TGTGCCAGCAGGATGAGGACTAGCGGGAACTACAATGAGCAGTTCTTC
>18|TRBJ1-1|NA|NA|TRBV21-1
CASSKGYWDREWVTEAFF
TGTGCCAGCAGCAAAGGATACTGGGACAGGGAATGGGTGACTGAAGCTTTCTTT
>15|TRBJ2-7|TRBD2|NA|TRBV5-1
CASSGPGLAGDEQYF
TGCGCCAGCAGCGGACCGGGACTAGCGGGAGACGAGCAGTACTTC
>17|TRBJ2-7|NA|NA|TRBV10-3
CAISDRVRRGRFYEQYF
TGTGCCATCAGTGACCGCGTTCGTCGGGGGAGGTTCTACGAGCAGTACTTC
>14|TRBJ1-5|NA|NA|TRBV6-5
CASSSIPGNQPQHF
TGTGCCAGTTCGTCTATCCCCGGGAATCAGCCCCAGCATTTT
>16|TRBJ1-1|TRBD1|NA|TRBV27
CASSLRIGTGPYEAFF
TGTGCCAGCAGTTTACGTATAGGGACAGGGCCCTATGAAGCTTTCTTT
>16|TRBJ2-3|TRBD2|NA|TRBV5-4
CASSLRREVRTDTQYF
TGTGCCAGCAGCTTGCGGCGGGAGGTGCGCACAGATACGCAGTATTTT